This TCR beta chain was found in a study of T cells in localized non-small cell lung cancer. Measured with immunoSEQ multiplex PCR; TCRdb has only the in-frame clones, and not every one. The sample has around 94,000 clones; about 91% are singletons. Study outcomes and limitations: Of the tissues analyzed, uninvolved adjacent lung showed maximal T cell clonality, greater than tumor. A median about 56 of the top 100 tumor clones appeared in adjacent lung. Heterogeneity within the tumor remains possible, as just one region underwent sequencing. Longer overall survival was seen with higher T cell density measured in blood.

Germline assignment: CDR1 MNHEY and CDR2 SMNVEV (reference sequence). The CDR3 has 13 residues. The V gene lost 5 bases and the J gene lost 2 bases, with 7 bases spanning the gap. Points on this clone: Its antigen remains unidentified.

The V and J genes are TRBV27 and TRBJ1-5; D ambiguous. This specimen consisted of peripheral blood, obtained before any cancer treatment. The TCR comes from a man between 40 and 75 years old with stage I squamous cell lung carcinoma. Here the CDR3 reads CASSNTGNQPQHF. CDR3 sequence (DNA): TGTGCCAGCAGTAATACAGGCAATCAGCCCCAGCATTTT.